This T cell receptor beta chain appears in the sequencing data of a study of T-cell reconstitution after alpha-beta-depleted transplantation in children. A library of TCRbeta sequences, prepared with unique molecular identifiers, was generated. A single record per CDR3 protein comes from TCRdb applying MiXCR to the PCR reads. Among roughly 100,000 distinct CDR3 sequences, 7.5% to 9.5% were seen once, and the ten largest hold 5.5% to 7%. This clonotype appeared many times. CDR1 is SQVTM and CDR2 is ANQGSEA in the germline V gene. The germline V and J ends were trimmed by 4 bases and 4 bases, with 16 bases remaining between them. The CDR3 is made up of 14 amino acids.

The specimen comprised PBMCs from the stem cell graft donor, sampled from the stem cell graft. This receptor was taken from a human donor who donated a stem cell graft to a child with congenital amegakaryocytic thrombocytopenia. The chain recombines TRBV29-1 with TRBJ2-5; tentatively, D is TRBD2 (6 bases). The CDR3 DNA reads TGCAGCGTTGTCTGGCAGGGAGGTACAGAGACCCAGTACTTC. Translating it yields CSVVWQGGTETQYF. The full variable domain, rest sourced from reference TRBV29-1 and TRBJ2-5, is SAVISQKPSRDICQRGTSLTIQCQVDSQVTMMFWYRQQPGQSLTLIATANQGSEATYESGFVIDKFPISRPNLTFSTLTVSNMSPEDSSIYLCSVVWQGGTETQYFGPGTRLLVL.